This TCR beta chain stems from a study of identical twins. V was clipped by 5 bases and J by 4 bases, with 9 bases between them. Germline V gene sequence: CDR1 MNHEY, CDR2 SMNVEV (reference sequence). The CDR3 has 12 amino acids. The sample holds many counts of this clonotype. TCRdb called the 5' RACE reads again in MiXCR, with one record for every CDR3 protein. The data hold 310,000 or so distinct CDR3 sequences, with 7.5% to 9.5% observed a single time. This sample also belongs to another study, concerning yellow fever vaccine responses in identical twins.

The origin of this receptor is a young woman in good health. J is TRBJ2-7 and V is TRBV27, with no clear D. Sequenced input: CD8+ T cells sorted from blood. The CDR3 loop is CASSKSSYEQYF. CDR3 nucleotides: TGTGCCAGCAGTAAAAGCAGTTACGAGCAGTACTTC.